This TCR beta chain was profiled in a study of T cells in Graves' hyperthyroidism and ophthalmopathy. Whole-study findings and limits: Most expanded thyroid clonotypes above 0.001 recurred in blood.

This clonotype was counted at least ten times. Its target is not known. There were TCR beta CDR3 regions amplified from RNA transcripts. A set of HTBI primers served as the primers for a first-round RT-PCR of the TCR CDR3. TCRdb re-analysed the multiplex PCR reads in MiXCR, keeping a single row per CDR3 protein. Of over 250,000 distinct CDR3 sequences in the sample, less than 30% were seen once. The TCR originated in a middle-aged man with Graves' hyperthyroidism that later progressed to Graves' ophthalmopathy. Material for sequencing was blood.

DNA for the CDR3: TGTGCCAGCAGTTTCAGGGACACCATAAATGGCTACACCTTC. It encodes CASSFRDTINGYTF. The chain is built from TRBV12-3 or TRBV12-4 and TRBJ1-2; the D gene is possibly TRBD1 (6 bases). The CDR3 is 14 residues long. Trimming took 3 bases from V and 6 from J, leaving 14 bases between them.